Only one count was recorded for the clone carrying this TCR beta chain. The antigen is unknown. Use of 60 Vbeta and 13 Jbeta primers characterized the PCR. Here immunoSEQ multiplex PCR was the method, and the copy in TCRdb shows in-frame clones only, minus some. Among roughly 200,000 clones listed, roughly 76% were seen once. The CDR3 has 15 residues. J was trimmed by 4 bases and V by 4 bases; bases with no gene match: 6. The V gene's germline CDR1 is SGHNT and CDR2 YYREEE (reference sequence). This specimen comes from a study of cytomegalovirus exposure and HLA in healthy donors. Findings and limits, study-wide: Across donors, sequencing depth was assumed by presence/absence analyses to be roughly uniform. A later analysis found common viral pathogens apparently linked to several of the most significant clusters. Later on, an analysis tied 15,000 to 20,000 TCR beta sequences to HLA alleles at 0.05 false discovery rate.

The receptor comes from a woman aged 25 to 39 in good health and CMV-seropositive. Sequencing input: PBMCs. This chain connects TRBV5-4 to TRBJ2-2, with 8 bases matching TRBD2. The CDR3 nucleotides are TGTGCCAGCAGCACCGGGAGGGCCATCACCGGGGAGCTGTTTTTT. Translating gives CASSTGRAITGELFF.